One sample yielded the 23 T cell receptor beta chains listed below, sequenced in a study of CD8 T cells in Susac syndrome. It was with random hexamers that roughly 0.5 to 1 ug RNA was reverse transcribed. One entry per CDR3 protein, called by TCRdb with MiXCR from the immunoSEQ multiplex PCR reads. In the table there are about 210,000 distinct CDR3 sequences, 85% to 95% of which are singletons. What was sequenced was CD4+ T cells from PBMCs. The receptors come from a human donor with multiple sclerosis.

This rearrangement joins TRBV20-1 to TRBJ1-1, with D tentatively TRBD1 (6 bases). The CDR3 loop spans 13 amino acids. Germline loops: CDR1 DFQATT, CDR2 SNEGSKA (reference sequence). V gave up 5 bases and J gave up 0 bases, with 10 bases separating them. The CDR3 bases are TGCAGTGCTGTCAGGGGATTGAACACTGAAGCTTTCTTT. It encodes CSAVRGLNTEAFF.

This clonotype appeared once. The chain links TRBV20-1 to TRBJ2-1; 10 bases agree with TRBD2. Germline CDR1 and CDR2: DFQATT and SNEGSKA (reference sequence). This CDR3 spans 12 amino acids. Germline trimming cut 5 bases from V and 8 bases from J; bases unmatched to any gene: 3. CDR3 DNA: TGCAGTGCTCTTACTAGCGGGGATGAGCAGTTCTTC. Amino acids: CSALTSGDEQFF.

The J gene is TRBJ1-2, the V gene TRBV3-1; a weak D match, TRBD1 (6 bases). The CDR3 is 15 residues long. The germline CDR1 and CDR2 sequences are LGHDT and YNNKEL (reference sequence). V dropped 5 bases and J dropped 5 bases, with 18 bases sitting between them. The CDR3 region is CASSDGTTGWYGYTF. The CDR3 region has the DNA TGTGCCAGCAGCGATGGGACAACAGGGTGGTATGGCTACACCTTC.

This sequence joins TRBV7-2 and TRBJ2-5; 7 nucleotides match TRBD2. CDR3 length equals 16 residues. Germline-derived CDR1 and CDR2 are SGHTA and FQGNSA. The trim removed 2 bases at V and 1 base at J, leaving 7 bases unmatched. The CDR3 reads CASSLSSGAIQETQYF. DNA of the CDR3: TGTGCCAGCAGCTTAAGCAGCGGGGCAATCCAAGAGACCCAGTACTTC.

The chain is built from TRBV7-2 and TRBJ2-3; unclear D gene. CDR1 and CDR2 (germline): SGHTA, FQGNSA. The V end lost 4 bases, the J end lost 4 bases, and 9 bases lay between the germline ends. The length of the CDR3 is 13 residues. The CDR3: CASSSKTADTQYF. In nucleotides, the CDR3 is TGTGCCAGCAGCTCCAAGACTGCAGATACGCAGTATTTT.

The chain couples TRBV29-1 to TRBJ2-3; D remains unclear. The ends were cut back, 4 bases at V and 0 bases at J, with 11 bases in the middle. CDR1 and CDR2 from the germline V gene are SQVTM and ANQGSEA. The length of the CDR3 is 14 residues. CDR3 sequence reads: CSVGGSPSTDTQYF. The CDR3 DNA reads TGCAGCGTTGGTGGTAGTCCTAGCACAGATACGCAGTATTTT.

The chain couples TRBV30 to TRBJ1-3; D unclear. The V end lost 0 bases, the J end lost 0 bases, and 9 bases lay between the germline ends. CDR1 is GTSNPN, CDR2 SVGIG, per germline (reference sequence). The CDR3 has 15 residues. CDR3: CAWSVPISSGNTIYF. The CDR3 region has the DNA TGTGCCTGGAGTGTACCAATTAGCTCTGGAAACACCATATATTTT.

The chain carries TRBV5-4 and TRBJ1-2; D perhaps matches TRBD1 (5 bases). This CDR3 is built from 13 residues. Between the trimmed V and J ends, which lost 0 bases and 7 bases, there was a span of 10 bases. Per germline, CDR1 SGHNT and CDR2 YYREEE (reference sequence). CDR3 sequence: CASSLVQVPGYTF. CDR3 nucleotides: TGTGCCAGCAGCTTGGTACAGGTCCCTGGCTACACCTTC.

The sample holds a few counts of this clonotype. J is TRBJ2-2 and V is TRBV7-9; D unclear. Germline CDR1 and CDR2: SEHNR and FQNEAQ (reference sequence). The ends were cut back, 1 base at V and 6 bases at J, with 3 bases in the middle. The CDR3 totals 12 residues. CDR3 bases: TGTGCCAGCAGCTTAGAGGCCGGGGAGCTGTTTTTT. As protein: CASSLEAGELFF.

The chain has TRBV7-9 and TRBJ2-1; TRBD1 might be the D (6 bases). The CDR3 is made up of 14 amino acids. V dropped 1 base and J dropped 6 bases, with 10 bases sitting between them. Germline values: CDR1 SEHNR, CDR2 FQNEAQ (reference sequence). The DNA for the CDR3 is TGTGCCAGCAGCTTAGAAACAGGGCTCAATGAGCAGTTCTTC. It codes for CASSLETGLNEQFF. Looking up the rest from reference TRBV7-9 and TRBJ2-1 gives the full variable domain: DTGVSQNPRHKITKRGQNVTFRCDPISEHNRLYWYRQTLGQGPEFLTYFQNEAQLEKSRLLSDRFSAERPKGSFSTLEIQRTEQGDSAMYLCASSLETGLNEQFFGPGTRLTVL.

J is TRBJ1-1 and V is TRBV6-5, with a weak D call TRBD1 (6 bases). V lost 2 bases, J lost 1 base, and 8 bases lay in between. The germline CDR1 and CDR2 sequences are MNHEY and SVGAGI. CDR3 length: 14 amino acids. CDR3: CASSYVTGNTEAFF. The CDR3 nucleotides are TGTGCCAGCAGTTACGTGACAGGGAACACTGAAGCTTTCTTT.

The sample holds one count of this clonotype. This sequence joins TRBV5-1 and TRBJ2-6; 7 nucleotides agree with TRBD1. The CDR3 is 16 residues long. Germline V gives CDR1 SGHRS, CDR2 YFSETQ. Trimming took 3 bases from V and 0 from J; bases not matched to a gene: 3. CDR3 residues: CASSSTGSSGANVLTF. The CDR3 DNA follows: TGCGCCAGCAGCTCGACAGGGTCCTCTGGGGCCAACGTCCTGACTTTC.

V usage is TRBV14 and J usage is TRBJ2-1; D is ambiguous. Germline V gene lookup returns CDR1 SGHDN and CDR2 FVKESK. Trimming shortened V by 0 bases and J by 4 bases, and 16 bases separated the two germline ends. CDR3 size: 17 residues. CDR3: CASSQDFGSAPYNEQFF. The CDR3, as DNA: TGTGCCAGCAGCCAAGATTTTGGGTCAGCTCCTTACAATGAGCAGTTCTTC.

The genes are TRBV29-1 and TRBJ1-4; D remains unclear. The CDR3 sequence is 12 residues long. CDR1 and CDR2 from the germline V gene are SQVTM and ANQGSEA. Deletions cut 7 bases from V and 4 bases from J, with 10 bases between. DNA of the CDR3: TGCAGCGGCGGTGAGGGTAATGAAAAACTGTTTTTT. It yields the protein CSGGEGNEKLFF.

The chain recombines TRBV7-3 with TRBJ2-3, with TRBD1 matching over 10 bases. Trimming took 5 bases from V and 4 from J; bases not matched to a gene: 3. Per the germline V gene, CDR1 is SGHTA and CDR2 is FQGTGA. This CDR3 contains 14 residues. The CDR3 loop reads CASSPDRGPDTQYF. CDR3 nucleotides: TGTGCCAGCAGCCCAGACAGGGGGCCAGATACGCAGTATTTT.

The rearrangement links TRBV6-5 to TRBJ1-5; 7 nucleotides line up with TRBD1. Per the germline V gene, CDR1 is MNHEY and CDR2 is SVGAGI. V was pared by 6 bases and J by 5 bases, with 7 bases of the junction left unmatched. The CDR3 loop spans 14 amino acids. This CDR3 reads CASRRTGEDQPQHF. The DNA for the CDR3 is TGTGCCAGCAGGCGGACAGGAGAGGATCAGCCCCAGCATTTT.

This clonotype has just one count. The V call is TRBV3-1, the J call TRBJ2-2; possibly TRBD1 for D (6 bases). This CDR3 comprises 14 residues. Trimming pared 6 bases from V and 5 bases from J, leaving 13 bases between. CDR1 and CDR2 from the germline V gene are LGHDT and YNNKEL (reference sequence). CDR3 sequence (DNA): TGTGCCAGCAGGGGACACTCACTTACCGGGGAGCTGTTTTTT. Translated: CASRGHSLTGELFF. Full variable domain (missing parts from reference TRBV3-1 and TRBJ2-2): DTAVSQTPKYLVTQMGNDKSIKCEQNLGHDTMYWYKQDSKKFLKIMFSYNNKELIINETVPNRFSPKSPDKAHLNLHINSLELGDSAVYFCASRGHSLTGELFFGEGSRLTVL.

This clonotype was recorded only once. The chain links TRBV18 to TRBJ2-5; D remains ambiguous. V was clipped by 1 base and J by 1 base, with 7 bases between them. CDR3 size: 14 residues. Germline V gene sequence: CDR1 KGHSH, CDR2 LQKENI. The CDR3: CASSPRASQETQYF. Written as DNA, the CDR3 is TGTGCCAGCTCACCACGAGCCAGCCAAGAGACCCAGTACTTC.

The genes are TRBV9 and TRBJ2-7, with 7 bases matching TRBD2. The CDR3 extends over 15 amino acids. From germline, CDR1 is SGDLS and CDR2 YYNGEE. After removal of 2 bases from V and 0 bases from J, the junction contained 5 bases not matched to a gene. The CDR3: CASSVSSGSSYEQYF. CDR3 DNA sequence: TGTGCCAGCAGCGTTAGTAGCGGGTCCTCCTACGAGCAGTACTTC. The variable domain in full, with the rest retrieved from reference TRBV9 and TRBJ2-7, is DSGVTQTPKHLITATGQRVTLRCSPRSGDLSVYWYQQSLDQGLQFLIQYYNGEERAKGNILERFSAQQFPDLHSELNLSSLELGDSALYFCASSVSSGSSYEQYFGPGTRLTVT.

The rearrangement links TRBV15 to TRBJ2-5; D unresolved. The V gene's germline CDR1 is LNHNV and CDR2 YYDKDF (reference sequence). The CDR3 sequence is 11 residues long. V lost 8 bases, J lost 9 bases, and 13 bases lay in between. As DNA, the CDR3 is TGTGCCACCGGAGAAAGCTGGGCCCAGTACTTC. Amino acid sequence: CATGESWAQYF. Drawing the rest from reference TRBV15 and TRBJ2-5, the complete variable domain is DAMVIQNPRYQVTQFGKPVTLSCSQTLNHNVMYWYQQKSSQAPKLLFHYYDKDFNNEADTPDNFQSRRPNTSFCFLDIRSPGLGDTAMYLCATGESWAQYFGPGTRLLVL.

This sequence joins TRBV29-1 and TRBJ2-1, with TRBD1 matching 7 bases. Germline CDR1 reads SQVTM; CDR2 reads ANQGSEA. The CDR3 is made up of 12 amino acids. V shed 7 bases and J 9 bases; nucleotides not matched to a gene: 9. The CDR3 region is CSAYLQGFEQFF. CDR3 DNA: TGCAGCGCCTACTTACAGGGGTTTGAGCAGTTCTTC.

The CDR3 protein is CAWSSLAGETQYF. The CDR3, as DNA: TGTGCCTGGAGTTCCCTAGCGGGGGAGACCCAGTACTTC. This chain links TRBV30 with TRBJ2-5; TRBD2 agrees at 9 bases. Germline assignment: CDR1 GTSNPN and CDR2 SVGIG (reference sequence). CDR3 length: 13 residues. The trim removed 2 bases at V and 5 bases at J, leaving 3 bases unmatched.

This rearrangement joins TRBV5-6 to TRBJ2-6; 8 bases agree with TRBD1. This CDR3 is 15 amino acids long. CDR1 and CDR2 from the germline V gene are SGHDT and YYEEEE. The J segment lost 2 bases and the V segment lost 4 bases, leaving 2 bases of the junction unmatched. The CDR3: CASSGTGPGANVLTF. The CDR3 DNA reads TGTGCCAGCAGCGGGACAGGTCCTGGGGCCAACGTCCTGACTTTC.